The clone carrying this T cell receptor beta chain was found many times. This specimen belongs to a study of breast tumors, draining lymph nodes, adjacent tissues. A single record per CDR3 protein comes from TCRdb applying MiXCR to the multiplex PCR reads. The sample has over 200,000 distinct CDR3 sequences; under 40% are singletons. Axillary draining lymph nodes of breast cancer patients supplied the node samples. Trimming removed 1 base from V and 10 bases from J, with 14 bases in between. The CDR3 covers 14 residues. From germline, CDR1 is KGHDR and CDR2 SFDVKD. The sample taken for sequencing was axillary lymph node tissue. The clonotype was recovered from a female donor with breast cancer. Some clones in this sample may be carry-over from other donors' samples. The rearrangement joins TRBV24-1 to TRBJ2-3; D gene unclear. CDR3 bases: TGTGCCACCAGTGATTTAGACCCCCCCCTGGCGCAGTATTTT. Protein: CATSDLDPPLAQYF.